Reported below is one T cell receptor beta chain. The antigen remains unidentified. Germline V gene data show CDR1 as DFQATT and CDR2 as SNEGSKA (reference sequence). V lost 4 bases and J lost 4, with 13 bases in between. CDR3 length equals 13 residues. This entry is derived from a study of T-cell reconstitution after alpha-beta-depleted transplantation in children. This sample's TCRbeta library carried unique molecular identifier barcodes. Each CDR3 protein gets one entry after TCRdb re-called the PCR reads with MiXCR. The sample carries approximately 270,000 distinct CDR3 sequences, approximately 24% recorded once. The study's findings and limits: Alpha-beta T cells present about two months after transplant were reported to originate from several hundred expanded graft clones. T-cell numbers and diversity one year post-transplant derived largely from freshly generated T cells. Certain patients had high TCRbeta diversity at day 60, and it came from recipient T cells and thymic progenitors that survived.

Here the sequenced sample was PBMCs, mostly from graft donor cells, taken 360 days after TCRalphabeta/CD19-depleted stem cell transplant. The TCR originated in a female patient aged 2 to 10 who had a stem cell transplant for congenital amegakaryocytic thrombocytopenia, so the T cells may come from the graft donor. The V call is TRBV20-1, the J call TRBJ2-5; D gene uncertain. The CDR3 nucleotides read TGCAGTGCTAATCCCCCTTTAGGAGAGACCCAGTACTTC. Translation: CSANPPLGETQYF.